The 28 T cell receptor beta chains presented below share a single source sample, sequenced in a study of T cells in Graves' hyperthyroidism and ophthalmopathy (dated by TCRdb to the late 2010s). Preparation of the library involved multiplex PCR. Data came from an Illumina HiSeq 2000. The TCR beta CDR3 regions were amplified from the RNA transcripts. The first round of RT-PCR for the TCR CDR3 was performed with the HTBI primer set and the Qiagen OneStep RT-PCR kit. Using fastp at Q25 and MiXCR, TCRdb reprocessed the public reads and kept productive beta chains. Entries are consolidated by CDR3 protein sequence, retaining the most common genes and DNA. Recorded for this sample are about 420,000 distinct CDR3 sequences; 15% to 17% of them occurred a single time. 7.5% to 9% of the sample is held by the ten biggest clonotypes. Source material: blood. These TCRs come from a woman younger than 35 with Graves' hyperthyroidism.

This clonotype was counted ten times or more. The chain is built from TRBV7-8 and TRBJ1-2, with no clear D. V was pared by 4 bases and J by 7 bases, with 13 bases between. CDR1 and CDR2 from the germline V gene are SGHVS and FQNEAQ. The CDR3 is made up of 13 amino acids. CDR3 nucleotides: TGTGCCAGCAGCTCCCCTACCCCAGGTGGCTACACCTTC. It yields the protein CASSSPTPGGYTF.

The V gene is TRBV9, the J gene TRBJ2-6; no clear D. V lost 3 bases and J 2 bases, leaving 12 bases between the germline ends. Germline lookup yields CDR1 SGDLS and CDR2 YYNGEE. CDR3 length equals 16 residues. The CDR3 loop reads CASSAPLMAGANVLTF. The CDR3 DNA reads TGTGCCAGCAGCGCCCCCCTCATGGCTGGGGCCAACGTCCTGACTTTC.

This clonotype was seen only a few times. The chain couples TRBV4-2 to TRBJ2-5; D remains unclear. The V gene's germline CDR1 is LGHNA and CDR2 YNFKEQ. The CDR3 is 16 amino acids. V gave up 0 bases and J gave up 5 bases, with 16 bases separating them. The CDR3 here is CASSQERWISGETQYF. In DNA form, the CDR3 reads TGTGCCAGCAGCCAAGAGAGGTGGATTTCAGGCGAGACCCAGTACTTC.

This clonotype was counted at least ten times. This sequence joins TRBV11-2 and TRBJ2-3; D not resolved. V gave up 1 base and J gave up 0 bases, with 8 bases separating them. The CDR3 length is 15 residues. Germline loops: CDR1 SGHAT, CDR2 FQNNGV. The CDR3 region has the DNA TGTGCCAGCAGCTTAGGTATGTGGAGCACAGATACGCAGTATTTT. Translation gives CASSLGMWSTDTQYF. The full variable domain, completed using reference TRBV11-2 and TRBJ2-3, is EAGVAQSPRYKIIEKRQSVAFWCNPISGHATLYWYQQILGQGPKLLIQFQNNGVVDDSQLPKDRFSAERLKGVDSTLKIQPAKLEDSAVYLCASSLGMWSTDTQYFGPGTRLTVL.

The V gene is TRBV27, the J gene TRBJ2-7; 9 bases agree with TRBD1. Unmatched junction bases numbered 2, after V lost 5 bases and J lost 0 bases. The CDR3 has 14 residues. Germline V gene data show CDR1 as MNHEY and CDR2 as SMNVEV (reference sequence). The CDR3 region is CASSGQGYSYEQYF. CDR3 DNA sequence: TGTGCCAGCAGTGGACAGGGGTACTCCTACGAGCAGTACTTC.

This clonotype occurred many times. The chain employs TRBV2 and TRBJ2-5; D call uncertain. The V end was cut by 6 bases, the J end by 5 bases, with 10 bases between. The germline V gene has CDR1 SNHLY and CDR2 FYNNEI. The CDR3 length is 12 residues. In DNA, the CDR3 is TGTGCCAGCAGGACCCCGGCGGAGACCCAGTACTTC. Translated, it gives CASRTPAETQYF. The whole variable domain, remainder taken from reference TRBV2 and TRBJ2-5, is EPEVTQTPSHQVTQMGQEVILRCVPISNHLYFYWYRQILGQKVEFLVSFYNNEISEKSEIFDDQFSVERPDGSNFTLKIRSTKLEDSAMYFCASRTPAETQYFGPGTRLLVL.

This sequence joins TRBV5-1 and TRBJ2-5, with 11 bases identical to TRBD1. V trimming: 4 bases; J trimming: 4 bases; junction bases outside the gene matches: 6. The CDR3 is 15 residues long. CDR1 is SGHRS, CDR2 YFSETQ, per germline. Written as DNA, the CDR3 is TGCGCCAGCAGCATTACCGGGACAGGGGGAGAGACCCAGTACTTC. Protein product: CASSITGTGGETQYF.

This clonotype occurred a few times. Possible read error: a much larger clone is one base away. The rearrangement joins TRBV11-2 to TRBJ2-3; 9 bases are shared with TRBD2. The germline gives CDR1 SGHAT, CDR2 FQNNGV. The CDR3 covers 14 residues. CDR3 nucleotides: TGTGCCAGCAACACAGCGGGAGGCCGGGATACGCGGTATTTT. Protein: CASNTAGGRDTRYF.

This clonotype was picked up many times. The chain is built from TRBV7-9 and TRBJ2-7; 9 nucleotides match TRBD2. Trimming cost V 5 bases and J 2 bases; bases outside gene matches: 1. This CDR3 is built from 13 residues. Germline values: CDR1 SEHNR, CDR2 FQNEAQ (reference sequence). The CDR3, as DNA: TGTGCCAGCAGCGCTAGCGGGACCTACGAGCAGTACTTC. Translated: CASSASGTYEQYF.

This clonotype was detected ten times or more. J is TRBJ1-1 and V is TRBV12-3 or TRBV12-4; D remains ambiguous. Trimming left V 3 bases short and J 4 bases short, with 12 bases between. The CDR3 has 14 residues. This CDR3 is CASSFDTLGTEAFF. As DNA, the CDR3 is TGTGCCAGCAGTTTTGACACTTTGGGCACTGAAGCTTTCTTT.

This clonotype was observed many times. The chain recombines TRBV30 with TRBJ1-2; D gene unclear. The germline V gene has CDR1 GTSNPN and CDR2 SVGIG (reference sequence). The V and J ends lost 4 bases and 0 bases respectively, with 15 bases between them. This CDR3 contains 15 residues. CDR3 coding DNA: TGTGCCTGGAACCCCGGACGGATCGCTAACTATGGCTACACCTTC. Protein: CAWNPGRIANYGYTF.

This clonotype was detected ten times or more. The V and J genes are TRBV28 and TRBJ1-4; 10 nucleotides agree with TRBD1. CDR3 size: 15 residues. Germline CDR1 and CDR2: MDHEN and SYDVKM. Trimming removed 5 bases from V and 8 bases from J; junction bases left unmatched: 8. CDR3 protein: CASSTRQGAGEKLFF. The DNA for the CDR3 is TGTGCCAGCAGTACCCGACAGGGGGCAGGGGAAAAACTGTTTTTT.

This clonotype came up a few times. This CDR3 reads CASSSRAGSDNEQFF. CDR3 DNA: TGTGCCAGCAGCTCCCGAGCAGGGTCGGACAATGAGCAGTTCTTC. The J gene is TRBJ2-1, the V gene TRBV9; D is perhaps TRBD1 (5 bases). CDR1 SGDLS and CDR2 YYNGEE come from the germline V gene. V shed 4 bases and J shed 5 bases, with 16 bases lying between them. The CDR3 is made up of 15 amino acids.

This clonotype was found many times. The V and J genes are TRBV19 and TRBJ1-4, with D unresolved. V dropped 3 bases and J dropped 2 bases, with 10 bases sitting between them. This CDR3 is built from 15 residues. CDR1 is LNHDA, CDR2 SQIVND, per germline (reference sequence). In DNA form, the CDR3 reads TGTGCCAGTAGTATCTCGAAGTTGACTAATGAAAAACTGTTTTTT. This translates into CASSISKLTNEKLFF.

The table lists this clonotype with many counts. The chain couples TRBV20-1 to TRBJ2-5; the match to TRBD2 covers 12 bases. Germline lookup yields CDR1 DFQATT and CDR2 SNEGSKA (reference sequence). The CDR3 runs 21 residues. The trim removed 0 bases at V and 5 bases at J, leaving 22 bases unmatched. The DNA of the CDR3 is TGCAGTGCTAGAGATCAACAGAGGGAGCCCCTAGCGGGGGGGCCCGGGGAGACCCAGTACTTC. This codes for CSARDQQREPLAGGPGETQYF.

In its sample, this clonotype was seen a few times. The gene calls are TRBV5-6 and TRBJ2-1; D could derive from TRBD1 or TRBD2 (6 bases each). The germline V and J ends were trimmed by 1 base and 9 bases, with 8 bases remaining between them. CDR3 size: 12 residues. Germline CDR1 and CDR2: SGHDT and YYEEEE. CDR3 sequence reads: CASSLTGAEQFF. CDR3 in DNA: TGTGCCAGCAGCTTGACGGGGGCTGAGCAGTTCTTC.

The table lists this clonotype with many counts. The J gene is TRBJ1-5, the V gene TRBV5-5, with 9 bases fitting TRBD1. CDR3 length equals 17 residues. CDR1 is SGHKS and CDR2 is YYEKEE in the germline V gene (reference sequence). V lost 4 bases, J lost 1 base, and 9 bases stayed unmatched. As DNA, the CDR3 is TGTGCCAGCAGCCTAGGGACAGGGTCAGAAAGCAATCAGCCCCAGCATTTT. This gives the protein CASSLGTGSESNQPQHF. Combining the CDR3 with reference TRBV5-5 and TRBJ1-5 gives the whole variable domain DAGVTQSPTHLIKTRGQQVTLRCSPISGHKSVSWYQQVLGQGPQFIFQYYEKEERGRGNFPDRFSARQFPNYSSELNVNALLLGDSALYLCASSLGTGSESNQPQHFGDGTRLSIL.

This clonotype was seen more than once but under ten times. The chain combines TRBV10-3 with TRBJ2-7; 11 nucleotides match TRBD2. J lost 2 bases, V lost 7 bases, and 19 bases had no gene match. Germline assignment: CDR1 ENHRY and CDR2 SYGVKD. The length of the CDR3 is 19 residues. The CDR3, as DNA: TGTGCCATCAAAGACGTAGCGGGGGGGGCCAACATAGTCGCCTACGAGCAGTACTTC. As protein: CAIKDVAGGANIVAYEQYF.

V gene TRBV4-1 combines with J gene TRBJ2-6, with TRBD1 matching over 7 bases. Germline CDR1 reads MGHRA; CDR2 reads YSYEKL. The CDR3 sequence is 14 residues long. J gave up 6 bases and V 4 bases, and 3 bases lay outside the gene matches. The CDR3 is CASSPQGVANVLTF. In DNA form, the CDR3 reads TGCGCCAGCAGCCCCCAGGGGGTGGCCAACGTCCTGACTTTC.

CDR3 protein: CASSHSRVRSGNTIYF. The CDR3 region has the DNA TGTGCCAGCAGCCACTCTCGGGTACGGTCTGGAAACACCATATATTTT. The J gene is TRBJ1-3, the V gene TRBV3-1, with D unclear. The CDR3 is made up of 16 amino acids. The germline V and J ends were trimmed by 3 bases and 1 base, with 13 bases remaining between them. Germline loops: CDR1 LGHDT, CDR2 YNNKEL (reference sequence). The entire variable domain, with the rest obtained from reference TRBV3-1 and TRBJ1-3, is as follows: DTAVSQTPKYLVTQMGNDKSIKCEQNLGHDTMYWYKQDSKKFLKIMFSYNNKELIINETVPNRFSPKSPDKAHLNLHINSLELGDSAVYFCASSHSRVRSGNTIYFGEGSWLTVV.

This clonotype occurred many times. The V and J genes are TRBV12-3 or TRBV12-4 and TRBJ1-4; a weak D match, TRBD1 (5 bases). The V gene lost 6 bases and the J gene lost 10 bases, with 24 bases spanning the gap. This CDR3 has 16 amino acids. Here the CDR3 reads CASSPGTDPERGKLFF. The CDR3 bases are TGTGCCAGCAGCCCCGGGACCGACCCCGAAAGGGGAAAACTGTTTTTT.

At least ten counts were recorded for this clonotype. This chain connects TRBV5-1 to TRBJ1-1; no clear D gene. This CDR3 is 13 amino acids long. Germline V lookup: CDR1 SGHRS, CDR2 YFSETQ. Trimming removed 4 bases from V and 6 bases from J, with 13 bases in between. Here the CDR3 reads CASSVGMGAEAFF. DNA of the CDR3: TGCGCCAGCAGCGTAGGGATGGGAGCTGAAGCTTTCTTT.

This chain joins TRBV7-2 and TRBJ1-2, with 11 bases matching TRBD1. V was clipped by 5 bases and J by 5 bases; unmatched bases: 10. Germline V gene sequence: CDR1 SGHTA, CDR2 FQGNSA. This CDR3 is 16 amino acids long. CDR3 nucleotide sequence: TGTGCCAGCAGCCCAACCGGGACAGGGGGTCGGTATGGCTACACCTTC. It specifies CASSPTGTGGRYGYTF.

The table lists this clonotype with a count of one. One base away lies a much larger clone, so this may be a sequencing read error. The V gene is TRBV5-1, the J gene TRBJ2-1, with 10 bases aligning to TRBD2. CDR1 SGHRS and CDR2 YFSETQ come from the germline V gene. V was clipped by 6 bases and J by 6 bases; unmatched bases: 9. CDR3 size: 15 residues. The CDR3 spells CASTPGTSAPNEQFF. Here the CDR3 DNA reads TGCGCCAGCACCCCCGGGACTAGCGCCCCCAATGAGCAGTTCTTC.

This clonotype was seen only a few times. The chain links TRBV7-9 to TRBJ2-2; D uncertain. Germline values: CDR1 SEHNR, CDR2 FQNEAQ (reference sequence). The CDR3 extends over 14 amino acids. Trimming shortened V by 2 bases and J by 5 bases, and 9 bases separated the two germline ends. The CDR3 loop is CASSLFGGTGELFF. The CDR3, as DNA: TGTGCCAGCAGCTTATTCGGTGGGACCGGGGAGCTGTTTTTT.

The chain joins TRBV3-1 to TRBJ2-5, with 7 bases fitting TRBD2. Germline V gene lookup returns CDR1 LGHDT and CDR2 YNNKEL (reference sequence). The CDR3 spans 16 residues. The junction had 11 bases not matched to a gene; V was cut back by 6 bases and J by 1 base. The CDR3 loop is CASSRGGAGIQETQYF. In DNA, the CDR3 is TGTGCCAGCAGTCGAGGCGGAGCGGGGATCCAAGAGACCCAGTACTTC.

V usage is TRBV13 and J usage is TRBJ2-7; the D gene is possibly TRBD2 (6 bases). V lost 4 bases to trimming and J lost 7 bases, with 26 bases between them. CDR1 and CDR2 (germline): PRHDT, FYEKMQ (reference sequence). The CDR3 has 17 amino acids. The CDR3 sequence is CASSSLGVGGSRDEQYF. CDR3 DNA: TGTGCCAGCAGCTCCCTGGGAGTTGGGGGTTCGCGGGATGAGCAGTACTTC. Full variable domain (remainder filled in from reference TRBV13 and TRBJ2-7): AAGVIQSPRHLIKEKRETATLKCYPIPRHDTVYWYQQGPGQDPQFLISFYEKMQSDKGSIPDRFSAQQFSDYHSELNMSSLELGDSALYFCASSSLGVGGSRDEQYFGPGTRLTVT.

In this sample, this clonotype turned up many times. The chain uses TRBV5-5 and TRBJ2-1; possibly TRBD2 for D (6 bases). The V gene's germline CDR1 is SGHKS and CDR2 YYEKEE (reference sequence). The CDR3 has 15 amino acids. V was clipped by 4 bases and J by 5 bases, with 16 bases between them. The CDR3 is CASSHIPGLDNEQFF. The CDR3 DNA follows: TGTGCCAGCAGCCACATCCCGGGACTCGACAATGAGCAGTTCTTC.